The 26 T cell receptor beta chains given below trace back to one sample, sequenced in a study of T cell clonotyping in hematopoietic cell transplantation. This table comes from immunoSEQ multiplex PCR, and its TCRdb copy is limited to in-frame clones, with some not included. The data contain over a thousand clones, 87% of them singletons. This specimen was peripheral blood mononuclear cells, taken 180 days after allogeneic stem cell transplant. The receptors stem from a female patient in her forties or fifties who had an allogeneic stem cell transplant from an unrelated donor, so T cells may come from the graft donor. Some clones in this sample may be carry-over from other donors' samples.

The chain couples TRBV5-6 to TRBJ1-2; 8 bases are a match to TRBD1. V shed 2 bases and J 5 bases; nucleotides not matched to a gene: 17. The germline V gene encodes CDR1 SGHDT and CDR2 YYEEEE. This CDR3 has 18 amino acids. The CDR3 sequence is CASSFEGPQGGIVYGYTF. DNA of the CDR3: TGTGCCAGCAGCTTCGAGGGACCACAGGGGGGGATCGTATATGGCTACACCTTC. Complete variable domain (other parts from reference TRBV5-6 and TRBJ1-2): DAGVTQSPTHLIKTRGQQVTLRCSPKSGHDTVSWYQQALGQGPQFIFQYYEEEERQRGNFPDRFSGHQFPNYSSELNVNALLLGDSALYLCASSFEGPQGGIVYGYTFGSGTRLTVV.

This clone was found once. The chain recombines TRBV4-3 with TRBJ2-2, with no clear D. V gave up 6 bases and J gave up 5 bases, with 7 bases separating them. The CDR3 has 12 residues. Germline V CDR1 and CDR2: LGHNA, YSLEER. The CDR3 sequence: CASSLGTGELFF. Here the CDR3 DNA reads TGCGCCAGCAGTTTAGGGACCGGGGAGCTGTTTTTT.

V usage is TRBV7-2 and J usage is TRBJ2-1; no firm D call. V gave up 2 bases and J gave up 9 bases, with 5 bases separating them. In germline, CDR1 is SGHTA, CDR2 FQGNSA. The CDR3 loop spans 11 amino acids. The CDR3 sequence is CASSLNGEQFF. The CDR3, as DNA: TGTGCCAGCAGCTTAAATGGTGAGCAGTTCTTC.

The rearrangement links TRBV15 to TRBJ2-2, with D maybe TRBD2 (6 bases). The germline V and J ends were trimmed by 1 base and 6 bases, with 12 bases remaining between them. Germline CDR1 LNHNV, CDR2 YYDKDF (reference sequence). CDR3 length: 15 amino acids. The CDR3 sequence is CATSRAGGEAGELFF. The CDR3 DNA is TGTGCCACCAGCAGAGCGGGCGGGGAGGCCGGGGAGCTGTTTTTT.

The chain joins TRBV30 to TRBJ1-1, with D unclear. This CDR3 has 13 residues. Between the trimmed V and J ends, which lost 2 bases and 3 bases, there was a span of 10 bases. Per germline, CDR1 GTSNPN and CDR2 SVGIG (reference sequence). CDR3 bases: TGTGCCTGGAGTTCCAGAGCATACACTGAAGCTTTCTTT. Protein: CAWSSRAYTEAFF.

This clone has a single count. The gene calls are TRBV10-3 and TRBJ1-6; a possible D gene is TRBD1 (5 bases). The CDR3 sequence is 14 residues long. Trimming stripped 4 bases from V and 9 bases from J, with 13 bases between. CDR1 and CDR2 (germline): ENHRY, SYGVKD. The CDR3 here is CAISAGSQGSPLHF. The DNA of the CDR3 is TGTGCCATCAGTGCCGGGTCTCAGGGTTCACCCCTCCACTTT.

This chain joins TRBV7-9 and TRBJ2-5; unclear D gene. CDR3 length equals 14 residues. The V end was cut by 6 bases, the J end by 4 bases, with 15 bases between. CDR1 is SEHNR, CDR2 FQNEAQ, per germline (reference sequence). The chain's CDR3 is CASSFDPVVETQYF. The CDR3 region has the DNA TGTGCCAGCAGTTTCGACCCGGTGGTAGAGACCCAGTACTTC.

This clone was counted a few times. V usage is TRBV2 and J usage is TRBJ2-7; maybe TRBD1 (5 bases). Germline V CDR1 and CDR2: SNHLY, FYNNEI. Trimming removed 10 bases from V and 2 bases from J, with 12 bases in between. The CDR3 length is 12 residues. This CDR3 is CANQGPTYEQYF. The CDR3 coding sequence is TGTGCCAATCAGGGTCCGACCTACGAGCAGTACTTC. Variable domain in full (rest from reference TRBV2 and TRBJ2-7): EPEVTQTPSHQVTQMGQEVILRCVPISNHLYFYWYRQILGQKVEFLVSFYNNEISEKSEIFDDQFSVERPDGSNFTLKIRSTKLEDSAMYFCANQGPTYEQYFGPGTRLTVT.

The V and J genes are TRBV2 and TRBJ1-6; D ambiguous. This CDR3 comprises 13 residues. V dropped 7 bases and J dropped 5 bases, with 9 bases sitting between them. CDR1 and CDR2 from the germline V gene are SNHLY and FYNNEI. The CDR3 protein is CASTAFNNSPLHF. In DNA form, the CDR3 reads TGTGCCAGCACGGCATTTAATAATTCACCCCTCCACTTT. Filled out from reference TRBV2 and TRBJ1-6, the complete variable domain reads EPEVTQTPSHQVTQMGQEVILRCVPISNHLYFYWYRQILGQKVEFLVSFYNNEISEKSEIFDDQFSVERPDGSNFTLKIRSTKLEDSAMYFCASTAFNNSPLHFGNGTRLTVT.

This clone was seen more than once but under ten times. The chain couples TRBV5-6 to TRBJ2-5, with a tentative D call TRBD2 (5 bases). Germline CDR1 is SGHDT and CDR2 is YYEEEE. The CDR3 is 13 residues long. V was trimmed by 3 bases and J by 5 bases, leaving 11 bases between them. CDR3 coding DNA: TGTGCCAGCAGCTGGCTGCCGGGGGAGACCCAGTACTTC. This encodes CASSWLPGETQYF.

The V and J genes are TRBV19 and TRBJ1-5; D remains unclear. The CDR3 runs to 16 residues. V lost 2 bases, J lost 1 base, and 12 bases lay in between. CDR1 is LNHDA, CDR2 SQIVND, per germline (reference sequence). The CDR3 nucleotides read TGTGCCAGTAGTATATATGGCAGCCAAAGCAATCAGCCCCAGCATTTT. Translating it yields CASSIYGSQSNQPQHF.

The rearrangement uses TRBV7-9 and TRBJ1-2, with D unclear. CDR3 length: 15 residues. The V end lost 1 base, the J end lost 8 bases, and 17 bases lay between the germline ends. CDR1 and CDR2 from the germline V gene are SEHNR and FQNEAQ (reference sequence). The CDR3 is CASSLGSWADEGYTF. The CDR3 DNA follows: TGTGCCAGCAGCTTAGGTAGTTGGGCCGACGAAGGCTACACCTTC.

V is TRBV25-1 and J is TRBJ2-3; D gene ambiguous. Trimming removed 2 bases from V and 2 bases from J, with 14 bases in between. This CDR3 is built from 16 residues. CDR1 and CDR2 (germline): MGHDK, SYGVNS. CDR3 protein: CASSEAAGRITDTQYF. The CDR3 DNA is TGTGCCAGCAGTGAAGCTGCTGGCCGAATCACAGATACGCAGTATTTT.

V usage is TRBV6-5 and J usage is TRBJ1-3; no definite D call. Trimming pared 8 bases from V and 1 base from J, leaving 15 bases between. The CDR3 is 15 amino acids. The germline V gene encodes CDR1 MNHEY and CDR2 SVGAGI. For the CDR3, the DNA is TGTGCCAGCTCCCTAAGCGGAGGGTCTGGAAACACCATATATTTT. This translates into CASSLSGGSGNTIYF.

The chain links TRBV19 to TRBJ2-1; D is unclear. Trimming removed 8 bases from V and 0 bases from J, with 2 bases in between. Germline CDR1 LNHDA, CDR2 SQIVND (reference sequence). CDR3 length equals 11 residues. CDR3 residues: CASFSYNEQFF. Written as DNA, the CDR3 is TGTGCCAGTTTCTCCTACAATGAGCAGTTCTTC.

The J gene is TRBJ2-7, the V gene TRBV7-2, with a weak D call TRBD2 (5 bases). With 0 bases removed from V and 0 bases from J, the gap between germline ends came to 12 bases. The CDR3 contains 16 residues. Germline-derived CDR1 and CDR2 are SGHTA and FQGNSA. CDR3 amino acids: CASSLARAANSYEQYF. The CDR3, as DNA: TGTGCCAGCAGCTTAGCTCGAGCGGCTAACTCCTACGAGCAGTACTTC.

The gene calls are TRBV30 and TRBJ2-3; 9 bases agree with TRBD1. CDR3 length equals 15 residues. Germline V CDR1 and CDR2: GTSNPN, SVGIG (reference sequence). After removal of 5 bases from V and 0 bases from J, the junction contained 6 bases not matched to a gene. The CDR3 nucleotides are TGTGCCTGGGACACAGGGGGCACGAGCACAGATACGCAGTATTTT. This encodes CAWDTGGTSTDTQYF.

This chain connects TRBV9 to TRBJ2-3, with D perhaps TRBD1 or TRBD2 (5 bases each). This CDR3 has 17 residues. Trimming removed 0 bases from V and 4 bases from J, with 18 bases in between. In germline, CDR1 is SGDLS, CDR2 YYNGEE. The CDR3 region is CASSVGGGPQPADTQYF. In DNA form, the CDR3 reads TGTGCCAGCAGCGTAGGGGGCGGGCCGCAGCCTGCAGATACGCAGTATTTT. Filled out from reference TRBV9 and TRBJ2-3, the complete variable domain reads DSGVTQTPKHLITATGQRVTLRCSPRSGDLSVYWYQQSLDQGLQFLIQYYNGEERAKGNILERFSAQQFPDLHSELNLSSLELGDSALYFCASSVGGGPQPADTQYFGPGTRLTVL.

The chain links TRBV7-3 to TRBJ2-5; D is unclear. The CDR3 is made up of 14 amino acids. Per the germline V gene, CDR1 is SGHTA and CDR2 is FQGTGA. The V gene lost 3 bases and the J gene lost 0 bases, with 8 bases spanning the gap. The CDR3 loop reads CASSLTPDQETQYF. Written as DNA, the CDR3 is TGTGCCAGCAGCTTGACCCCCGACCAAGAGACCCAGTACTTC. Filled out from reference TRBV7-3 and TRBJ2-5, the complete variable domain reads GAGVSQTPSNKVTEKGKYVELRCDPISGHTALYWYRQSLGQGPEFLIYFQGTGAADDSGLPNDRFFAVRPEGSVSTLKIQRTERGDSAVYLCASSLTPDQETQYFGPGTRLLVL.

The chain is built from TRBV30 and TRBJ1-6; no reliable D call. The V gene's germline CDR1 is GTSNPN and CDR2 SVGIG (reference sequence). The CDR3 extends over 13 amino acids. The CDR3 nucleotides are TGTGCTTTGGCACGGGAACGTCAGTCACCCCTCCACTTT. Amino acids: CALARERQSPLHF.

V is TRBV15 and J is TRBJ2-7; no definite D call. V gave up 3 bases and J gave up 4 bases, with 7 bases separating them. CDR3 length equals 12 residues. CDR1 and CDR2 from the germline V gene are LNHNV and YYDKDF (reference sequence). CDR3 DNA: TGTGCCACCAGCAGGCTAGGATACGAGCAGTACTTC. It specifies CATSRLGYEQYF.

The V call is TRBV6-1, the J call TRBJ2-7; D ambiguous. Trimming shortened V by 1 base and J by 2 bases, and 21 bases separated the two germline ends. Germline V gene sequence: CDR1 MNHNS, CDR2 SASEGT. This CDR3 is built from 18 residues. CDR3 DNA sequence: TGTGCCAGCAGTGAAGGATTAGGCAGCAGCACTCAACCCTACGAGCAGTACTTC. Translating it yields CASSEGLGSSTQPYEQYF.

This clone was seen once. CDR3 residues: CASSQDKAYPGETQYF. CDR3 coding DNA: TGTGCCAGCAGCCAAGATAAGGCCTATCCGGGAGAGACCCAGTACTTC. V is TRBV14 and J is TRBJ2-5; D ambiguous. Germline CDR1 is SGHDN and CDR2 is FVKESK. The CDR3 has 16 residues. V was cut by 0 bases and J by 4 bases, with 15 bases left in between.

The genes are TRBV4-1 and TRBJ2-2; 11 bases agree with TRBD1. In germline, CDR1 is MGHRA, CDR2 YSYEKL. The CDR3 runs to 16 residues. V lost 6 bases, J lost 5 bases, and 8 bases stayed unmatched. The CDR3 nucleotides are TGCGCCAGCAGTGCCCAGGGGACAGGGGGTACCGGGGAGCTGTTTTTT. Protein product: CASSAQGTGGTGELFF.

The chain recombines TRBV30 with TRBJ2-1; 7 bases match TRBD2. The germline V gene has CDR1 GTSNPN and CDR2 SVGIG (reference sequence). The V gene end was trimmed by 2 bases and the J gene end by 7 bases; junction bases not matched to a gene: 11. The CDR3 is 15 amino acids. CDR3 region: CAWSKGVAGLNEQFF. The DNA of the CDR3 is TGTGCCTGGAGTAAAGGGGTAGCGGGTTTGAATGAGCAGTTCTTC.

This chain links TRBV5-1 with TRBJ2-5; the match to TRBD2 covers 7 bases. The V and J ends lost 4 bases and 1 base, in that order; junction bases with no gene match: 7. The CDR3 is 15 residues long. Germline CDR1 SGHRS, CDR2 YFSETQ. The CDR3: CASSVRDYVQETQYF. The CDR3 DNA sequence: TGCGCCAGCAGCGTTCGGGACTACGTCCAAGAGACCCAGTACTTC. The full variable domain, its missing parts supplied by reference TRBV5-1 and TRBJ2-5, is KAGVTQTPRYLIKTRGQQVTLSCSPISGHRSVSWYQQTPGQGLQFLFEYFSETQRNKGNFPGRFSGRQFSNSRSEMNVSTLELGDSALYLCASSVRDYVQETQYFGPGTRLLVL.